The 18 T cell receptor beta chains listed next were all sequenced from one sample in a study of T-cell reconstitution after alpha-beta-depleted transplantation in children. A library of TCRbeta sequences, prepared with unique molecular identifiers, was generated. Using its own MiXCR run on the PCR reads, TCRdb lists one record per CDR3 protein. The sample shows 700,000 to 950,000 distinct CDR3 sequences, 15% to 20% of them seen only once. Sequenced material: PBMCs, mostly from graft donor cells, taken 360 days after TCRalphabeta/CD19-depleted stem cell transplant. The receptors here all came from a male patient younger than 18 who had a stem cell transplant for acute lymphoblastic leukemia, so the T cells may come from the graft donor.

This clonotype was found a few times. This rearrangement joins TRBV20-1 to TRBJ1-2; 7 positions match TRBD1. Germline CDR1 is DFQATT and CDR2 is SNEGSKA (reference sequence). With V trimmed by 5 bases and J by 4 bases, 13 bases remained unmatched. This CDR3 has 15 amino acids. The CDR3 loop is CSAPEGAQGSYGYTF. DNA of the CDR3: TGCAGTGCTCCAGAGGGCGCACAGGGGTCCTATGGCTACACCTTC.

This clonotype was detected a few times. This chain links TRBV7-2 with TRBJ2-5; 7 bases are a match to TRBD1. The CDR3 is made up of 15 amino acids. The germline gives CDR1 SGHTA, CDR2 FQGNSA. The V segment lost 7 bases and the J segment 3 bases; nucleotides outside the gene matches: 11. Here the CDR3 DNA reads TGTGCCAGCACCTCAAAGTCGACAGGGAAAGAGACCCAGTACTTC. Its protein is CASTSKSTGKETQYF.

This clonotype has a handful of counts. This chain links TRBV6-5 with TRBJ2-7; no firm D call. Germline loops: CDR1 MNHEY, CDR2 SVGAGI. The CDR3 totals 12 residues. The ends were cut back, 3 bases at V and 2 bases at J, with 5 bases in the middle. Here the CDR3 reads CASSYSAYEQYF. As DNA, the CDR3 is TGTGCCAGCAGTTATTCCGCCTACGAGCAGTACTTC.

The V gene is TRBV7-8, the J gene TRBJ2-7; no firm D call. Trimming pared 4 bases from V and 9 bases from J, leaving 10 bases between. Germline assignment: CDR1 SGHVS and CDR2 FQNEAQ. The CDR3 runs 11 residues. In nucleotides, the CDR3 is TGTGCCAGCAGCTCGACTCCCGTGCAGTACTTC. Its protein product is CASSSTPVQYF.

V and J are TRBV29-1 and TRBJ1-1; 7 bases are a match to TRBD1. CDR1 and CDR2 (germline): SQVTM, ANQGSEA. Trimming cost V 5 bases and J 0 bases; bases outside gene matches: 3. The CDR3 extends over 13 amino acids. The CDR3 bases are TGCAGCGTTCCTACAGGGGTGAACACTGAAGCTTTCTTT. Amino acid sequence: CSVPTGVNTEAFF.

The chain has TRBV5-1 and TRBJ2-1, with D perhaps matching TRBD1 or TRBD2 (5 bases each). V was shortened by 2 bases and J by 2 bases, with 14 bases between the two germline ends. Germline V gene lookup returns CDR1 SGHRS and CDR2 YFSETQ. The CDR3 sequence is 16 residues long. The CDR3 reads CASSLWDGRPYNEQFF. The CDR3 region has the DNA TGCGCCAGCAGCTTATGGGACGGTCGCCCCTACAATGAGCAGTTCTTC.

This clonotype was detected ten times or more. CDR3: CASSSTGNAYGYTF. In DNA form, the CDR3 reads TGTGCCAGCAGCTCGACAGGGAACGCCTATGGCTACACCTTC. The chain joins TRBV7-3 to TRBJ1-2, with 7 bases matching TRBD1. The CDR3 has 14 amino acids. Trimming took 4 bases from V and 4 from J; bases not matched to a gene: 6. Per the germline V gene, CDR1 is SGHTA and CDR2 is FQGTGA.

This clonotype turned up a few times. The chain joins TRBV12-3 or TRBV12-4 to TRBJ1-2; 8 bases map to TRBD1. The J segment lost 4 bases and the V segment lost 3 bases, leaving 4 bases of the junction unmatched. This CDR3 has 14 residues. CDR3 loop: CASSFPGGSYGYTF. The CDR3 DNA sequence: TGTGCCAGCAGTTTTCCAGGGGGCTCCTATGGCTACACCTTC.

There are a few counts of this clonotype. The J gene is TRBJ2-6, the V gene TRBV7-3, with D hard to call. This CDR3 spans 16 amino acids. With 5 bases removed from V and 0 bases from J, the gap between germline ends came to 11 bases. Germline V gives CDR1 SGHTA, CDR2 FQGTGA. The CDR3 nucleotides read TGTGCCAGCAGCGCCGTACGGGCCTCTGGGGCCAACGTCCTGACTTTC. It yields the protein CASSAVRASGANVLTF.

This clonotype was counted only a few times. This rearrangement joins TRBV2 to TRBJ2-5, with 9 bases aligning to TRBD2. Per germline, CDR1 SNHLY and CDR2 FYNNEI. This CDR3 spans 14 amino acids. J lost 5 bases, V lost 4 bases, and 5 bases had no gene match. The CDR3 region has the DNA TGTGCCAGCAGTGTGATAAGCGGGAGGGAGACCCAGTACTTC. This translates into CASSVISGRETQYF.

This clonotype has a handful of counts. This chain uses TRBV12-3 or TRBV12-4 with TRBJ2-7, with 7 bases identical to TRBD1. Trimming at V came to 3 bases and at J to 2 bases, leaving 4 bases not matched to a gene. CDR3 length: 14 amino acids. For the CDR3, the DNA is TGTGCCAGCAGTTTGAAGACAGGGACCTACGAGCAGTACTTC. It codes for CASSLKTGTYEQYF.

The chain is built from TRBV3-1 and TRBJ2-7; 8 bases map to TRBD2. Losses at the gene ends were 3 bases for V and 2 bases for J; bases not matched to a gene: 6. CDR3 length: 15 amino acids. The V gene's germline CDR1 is LGHDT and CDR2 YNNKEL (reference sequence). CDR3 region: CASSQDSGEAYEQYF. For the CDR3, the DNA is TGTGCCAGCAGCCAGGATAGCGGGGAGGCCTACGAGCAGTACTTC.

This rearrangement joins TRBV27 to TRBJ2-3, with TRBD2 matching 9 bases. The CDR3 has 14 residues. J lost 6 bases, V lost 8 bases, and 9 bases had no gene match. Germline CDR1 reads MNHEY; CDR2 reads SMNVEV (reference sequence). The CDR3 here is CASRRGRATDTQYF. The CDR3 nucleotides read TGTGCCAGCCGCCGCGGGAGGGCCACGGATACGCAGTATTTT.

This clonotype was seen many times. The V gene is TRBV12-3 or TRBV12-4, the J gene TRBJ2-2; 9 nucleotides line up with TRBD2. This CDR3 spans 16 amino acids. After removal of 10 bases from V and 4 bases from J, the junction contained 13 bases not matched to a gene. This CDR3 reads CATASSGRTVTGELFF. The CDR3 region has the DNA TGTGCCACCGCTTCGAGCGGGAGGACGGTCACCGGGGAGCTGTTTTTT.

Here the CDR3 reads CASSLEGLVKFF. CDR3 bases: TGCGCCAGCAGCTTGGAGGGACTAGTAAAGTTCTTC. The rearrangement joins TRBV5-1 to TRBJ2-1, with 8 bases identical to TRBD2. The V and J ends lost 0 bases and 14 bases, in that order; junction bases with no gene match: 4. This CDR3 comprises 12 residues. Germline lookup yields CDR1 SGHRS and CDR2 YFSETQ.

This clonotype was observed a handful of times. The chain recombines TRBV4-1 with TRBJ2-1, with 8 bases fitting TRBD2. This CDR3 comprises 16 residues. The V and J ends lost 4 bases and 8 bases, in that order; junction bases with no gene match: 13. Germline V lookup: CDR1 MGHRA, CDR2 YSYEKL. The CDR3 DNA follows: TGCGCCAGCAGCCTTAATTCCGGGACTAGTAGTCATGAGCAGTTCTTC. Protein product: CASSLNSGTSSHEQFF.

There are a few counts of this clonotype. This chain uses TRBV7-8 with TRBJ2-2; a possible D gene is TRBD1 (6 bases). The CDR3 totals 16 residues. With 2 bases removed from V and 0 bases from J, the gap between germline ends came to 10 bases. The germline gives CDR1 SGHVS, CDR2 FQNEAQ. CDR3 DNA sequence: TGTGCCAGCAGCTTAAGGGGGACATCGAACACCGGGGAGCTGTTTTTT. Translation: CASSLRGTSNTGELFF.

This clonotype was counted between two and nine times. V is TRBV29-1 and J is TRBJ1-1; tentatively, D is TRBD1 (5 bases). V was trimmed by 6 bases and J by 3 bases, leaving 17 bases between them. The CDR3 runs to 14 residues. CDR1 is SQVTM, CDR2 ANQGSEA, per germline. CDR3 sequence (DNA): TGCAGCGTCGCTGGGGCTCGGGTGGACACTGAAGCTTTCTTT. It translates to CSVAGARVDTEAFF.